This entry describes one T cell receptor (beta chain). Its antigen is still unknown. Base qualities are not recorded, but no much larger clone differs from it by a single base. The entry originates in a study of T-cell reconstitution after alpha-beta-depleted transplantation in children (dated by TCRdb to the mid-2010s). Some background on the complete study: Using TCR repertoire profiling, the study followed T-cell immune reconstitution in a quantitative way in children after TCRalphabeta/CD19-depleted allogeneic hematopoietic cell transplantation.

The germline V gene specifies SGHRS as CDR1 and YFSETQ as CDR2. At the junction V is shortened by 4 bases and J by 10 bases; bases outside the gene matches: 3. The CDR3 runs 11 amino acids, cysteine and phenylalanine included. Of all the DNA, just the CDR3 is kept, 33 bases in frame from base 1. The method behind the library was PCR. Sequencing took place on an Illumina HiSeq 2500. Molecular barcoding was employed in the preparation of TCR libraries, with unique molecular identifiers being used to normalize TCRbeta repertoire quantification. TCRdb ran its own pipeline on the public reads, namely fastp trimming at Q25 and MiXCR clone calling, and kept in-frame beta chains. Under each unique CDR3 protein, matching rows form one entry showing the most common genes and DNA. The sample yields some 290,000 distinct CDR3 sequences; over 8% were counted once. The leading ten clones occupy about 9.4% of the sample.

The sequence joins TRBV5-1 to TRBJ1-2; 8 bases in the junction line up with TRBD1. The sequenced sample was PBMCs from the stem cell graft donor, obtained from the stem cell graft. The TCR originated in a human donor who donated a stem cell graft to a child with SCID. This receptor has the CDR3 CASSLQGDYTF. The DNA sequence reads TGCGCCAGCAGCCTACAGGGGGACTACACCTTC.